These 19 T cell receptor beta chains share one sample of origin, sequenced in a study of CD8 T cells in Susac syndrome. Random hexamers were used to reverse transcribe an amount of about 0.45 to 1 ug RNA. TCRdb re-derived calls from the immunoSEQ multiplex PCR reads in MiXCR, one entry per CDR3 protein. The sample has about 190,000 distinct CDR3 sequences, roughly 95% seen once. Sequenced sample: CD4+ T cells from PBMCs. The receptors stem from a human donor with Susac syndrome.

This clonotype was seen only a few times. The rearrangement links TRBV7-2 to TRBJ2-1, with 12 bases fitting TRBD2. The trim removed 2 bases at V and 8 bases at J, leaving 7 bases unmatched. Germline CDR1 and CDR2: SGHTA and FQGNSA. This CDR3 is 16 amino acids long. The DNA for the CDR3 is TGTGCCAGCAGCTTAAGACTAGCGGGGGCGGTGGATGAGCAGTTCTTC. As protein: CASSLRLAGAVDEQFF.

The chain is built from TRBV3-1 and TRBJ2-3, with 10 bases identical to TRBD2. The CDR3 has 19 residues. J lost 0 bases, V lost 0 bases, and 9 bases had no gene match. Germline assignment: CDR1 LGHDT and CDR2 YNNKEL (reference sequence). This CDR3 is CASSQDRSSGGRSTDTQYF. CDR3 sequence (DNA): TGTGCCAGCAGCCAAGATAGGTCTAGCGGGGGCCGAAGCACAGATACGCAGTATTTT.

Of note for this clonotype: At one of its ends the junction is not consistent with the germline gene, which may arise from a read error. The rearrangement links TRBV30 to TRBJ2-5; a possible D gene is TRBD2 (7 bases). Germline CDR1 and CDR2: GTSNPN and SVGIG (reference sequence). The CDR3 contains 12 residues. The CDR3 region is CAGREGEFGTHF. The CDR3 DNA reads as TGTGCCGGCAGGGAGGGGGAGTTCGGGACCCACTTC.

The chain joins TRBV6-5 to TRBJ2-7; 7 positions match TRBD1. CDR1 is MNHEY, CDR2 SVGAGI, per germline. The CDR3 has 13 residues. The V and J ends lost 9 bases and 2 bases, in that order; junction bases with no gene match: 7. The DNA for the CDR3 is TGTGCCAGTACATGGGACAGACCCTACGAGCAGTACTTC. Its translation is CASTWDRPYEQYF.

CDR3 nucleotide sequence: TGCAGCGTTGAACCACCCGGACAGCCCAATGAGCAGTTCTTC. This encodes CSVEPPGQPNEQFF. The J gene is TRBJ2-1, the V gene TRBV29-1, with a tentative D call TRBD1 (6 bases). V gave up 2 bases and J gave up 6 bases, with 14 bases separating them. The CDR3 contains 14 residues. CDR1 is SQVTM and CDR2 is ANQGSEA in the germline V gene.

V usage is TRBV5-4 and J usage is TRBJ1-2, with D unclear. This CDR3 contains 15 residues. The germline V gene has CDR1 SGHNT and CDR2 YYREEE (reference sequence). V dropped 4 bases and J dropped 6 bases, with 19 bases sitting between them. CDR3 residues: CASSAAPGVENGYTF. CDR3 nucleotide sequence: TGTGCCAGCAGCGCGGCCCCCGGGGTGGAGAATGGCTACACCTTC.

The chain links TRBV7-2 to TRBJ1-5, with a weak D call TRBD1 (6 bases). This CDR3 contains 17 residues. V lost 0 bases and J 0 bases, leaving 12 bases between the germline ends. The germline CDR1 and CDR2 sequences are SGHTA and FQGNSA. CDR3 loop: CASSLAGTPFSNQPQHF. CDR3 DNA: TGTGCCAGCAGCTTAGCTGGGACACCTTTTAGCAATCAGCCCCAGCATTTT.

The CDR3 coding sequence is TGCAGCGTTGACCGAGGGTTGGGCACTGAAGCTTTCTTT. This gives the protein CSVDRGLGTEAFF. This chain uses TRBV29-1 with TRBJ1-1, with D hard to call. V lost 3 bases to trimming and J lost 4 bases, with 12 bases between them. Germline-derived CDR1 and CDR2 are SQVTM and ANQGSEA. CDR3 length: 13 residues.

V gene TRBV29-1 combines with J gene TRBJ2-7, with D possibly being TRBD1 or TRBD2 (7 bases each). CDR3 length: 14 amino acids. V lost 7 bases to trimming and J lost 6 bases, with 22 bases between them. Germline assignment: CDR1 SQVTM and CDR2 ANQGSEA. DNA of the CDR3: TGCAGCGCCCTCGGGGAGGGGGCGCGGAGCGAGCAGTACTTC. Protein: CSALGEGARSEQYF.

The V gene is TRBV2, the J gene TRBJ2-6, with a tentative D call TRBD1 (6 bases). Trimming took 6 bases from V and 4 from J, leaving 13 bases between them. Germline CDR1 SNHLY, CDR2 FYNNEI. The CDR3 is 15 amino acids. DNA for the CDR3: TGTGCCAGCAGCGTTACAGGGCTGGGGGCCAACGTCCTGACTTTC. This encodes CASSVTGLGANVLTF.

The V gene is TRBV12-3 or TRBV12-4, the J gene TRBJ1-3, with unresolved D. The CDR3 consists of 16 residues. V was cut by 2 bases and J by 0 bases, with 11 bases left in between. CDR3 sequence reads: CASSLLGLISGNTIYF. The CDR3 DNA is TGTGCCAGCAGTTTATTAGGGTTGATCTCTGGAAACACCATATATTTT.

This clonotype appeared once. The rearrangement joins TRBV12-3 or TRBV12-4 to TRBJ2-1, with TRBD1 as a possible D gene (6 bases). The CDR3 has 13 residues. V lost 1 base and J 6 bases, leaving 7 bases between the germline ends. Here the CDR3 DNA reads TGTGCCAGCAGTTTAGGGGGGCCCAATGAGCAGTTCTTC. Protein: CASSLGGPNEQFF.

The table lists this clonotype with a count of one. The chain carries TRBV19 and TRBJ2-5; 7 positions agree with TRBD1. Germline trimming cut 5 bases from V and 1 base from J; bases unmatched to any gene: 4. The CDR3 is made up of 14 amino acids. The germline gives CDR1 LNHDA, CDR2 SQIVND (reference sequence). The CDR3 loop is CASSAGQVQETQYF. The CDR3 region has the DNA TGTGCCAGTAGTGCCGGACAGGTCCAAGAGACCCAGTACTTC.

The CDR3 here is CSAWRGAQETQYF. The CDR3 nucleotides read TGCAGTGCTTGGCGGGGGGCTCAAGAGACCCAGTACTTC. The chain recombines TRBV20-1 with TRBJ2-5; 8 nucleotides align to TRBD2. This CDR3 region has 13 residues. Unmatched junction bases numbered 4, after V lost 5 bases and J lost 2 bases. The germline CDR1 and CDR2 sequences are DFQATT and SNEGSKA (reference sequence).

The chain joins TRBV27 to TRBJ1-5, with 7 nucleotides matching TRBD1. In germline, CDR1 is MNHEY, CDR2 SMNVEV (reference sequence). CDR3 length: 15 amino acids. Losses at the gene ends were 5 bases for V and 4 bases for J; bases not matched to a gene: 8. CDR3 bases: TGTGCCAGCAGTCCCGAGGGACAGCGGAATCAGCCCCAGCATTTT. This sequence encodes CASSPEGQRNQPQHF.

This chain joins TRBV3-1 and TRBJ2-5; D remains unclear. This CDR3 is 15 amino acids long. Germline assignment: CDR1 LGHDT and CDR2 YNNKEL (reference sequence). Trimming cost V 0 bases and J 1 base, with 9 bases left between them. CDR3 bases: TGTGCCAGCAGCCAAGATCAGGTCTCCCAAGAGACCCAGTACTTC. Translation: CASSQDQVSQETQYF.

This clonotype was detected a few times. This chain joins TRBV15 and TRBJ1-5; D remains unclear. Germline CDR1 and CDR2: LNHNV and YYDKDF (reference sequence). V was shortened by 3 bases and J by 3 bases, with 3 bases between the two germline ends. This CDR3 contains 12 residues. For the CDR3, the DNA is TGTGCCACCAGCAGGGCCAATCAGCCCCAGCATTTT. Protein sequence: CATSRANQPQHF. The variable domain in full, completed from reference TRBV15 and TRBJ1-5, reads DAMVIQNPRYQVTQFGKPVTLSCSQTLNHNVMYWYQQKSSQAPKLLFHYYDKDFNNEADTPDNFQSRRPNTSFCFLDIRSPGLGDTAMYLCATSRANQPQHFGDGTRLSIL.

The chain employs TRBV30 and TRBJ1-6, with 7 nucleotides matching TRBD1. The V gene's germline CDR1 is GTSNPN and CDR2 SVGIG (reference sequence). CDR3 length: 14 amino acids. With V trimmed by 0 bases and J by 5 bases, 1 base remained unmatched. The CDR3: CAWSVDRDNSPLHF. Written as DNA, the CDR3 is TGTGCCTGGAGTGTTGACAGGGATAATTCACCCCTCCACTTT.

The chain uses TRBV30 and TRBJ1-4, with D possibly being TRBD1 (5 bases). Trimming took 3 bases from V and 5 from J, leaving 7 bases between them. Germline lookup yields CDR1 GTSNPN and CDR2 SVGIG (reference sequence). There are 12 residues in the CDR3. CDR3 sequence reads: CAWRGPNEKLFF. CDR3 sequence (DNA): TGTGCCTGGAGGGGGCCAAATGAAAAACTGTTTTTT. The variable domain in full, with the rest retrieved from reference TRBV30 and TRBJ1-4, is SQTIHQWPATLVQPVGSPLSLECTVEGTSNPNLYWYRQAAGRGLQLLFYSVGIGQISSEVPQNLSASRPQDRQFILSSKKLLLSDSGFYLCAWRGPNEKLFFGSGTQLSVL.